The clone carrying this T cell receptor beta chain was seen a few times. Antigen specificity is unknown. TCRdb ran MiXCR on the 5' RACE reads and lists one entry per CDR3 protein. The table shows 450,000 to 650,000 distinct CDR3 sequences, with roughly 22% occurring only once. With 1 base clipped from V and 7 bases from J, the junction kept 2 bases outside the gene matches. Germline-derived CDR1 and CDR2 are MNHEY and SVGEGT. The CDR3 spans 14 residues. The entry originates in a study of T-cell memory formation after mild COVID-19. General study findings and limits: The study found balanced CD4/CD8 in clones contracting day 15 to 85 and a CD4+ lean in later expanders. Cross-reactive memory appears to have joined, as suggested by some responding clones showing up in pre-infection memory. CD4+ contracting clones were found mainly in CM and EM, and CD8+ ones in EMRA.

The rearrangement joins TRBV6-2 or TRBV6-3 to TRBJ2-1, with 9 bases lining up with TRBD2. The source is an adult woman who had mild COVID-19 (a few samples of this study predate the infection). Cell type and time point are not known. The sample was PBMCs or a T cell subset sorted from them (not recorded which). The CDR3 coding sequence is TGTGCCAGCAGTTACTTTAGCGGGAGTAATGAGCAGTTCTTC. It codes for CASSYFSGSNEQFF.